The T cell receptor beta chain under discussion was sequenced for a study of regulatory T cells in long-lasting Graves disease. The overall study: Antithyroid drug use was under 3 months in newly diagnosed Graves' patients.

With iRepertoire HTBI primers and Arm-PCR of CDR3 regions, TCR beta libraries were built. MiXCR, run by TCRdb on the multiplex PCR reads, gives a single entry per CDR3 protein. The table records about 530,000 distinct CDR3 sequences, about 16% of them present only once. Time point here: newly diagnosed GD, antithyroid drugs for less than 3 months. Following extraction of RNA from PBMCs, that RNA was used to make the TCR library. General study findings and limits: Newly diagnosed patients had higher TCR diversity than persistent Graves' patients did.

In its sample, this clonotype was seen many times. Its specificity is unknown. The sample also formed part of further work on T cells in Graves' hyperthyroidism and ophthalmopathy. That study adds: Stable Graves' hyperthyroidism meant no ophthalmopathy progression within 18 months. HTBI primers were the set used in a first-round RT-PCR of the TCR CDR3.

This receptor was taken from a woman aged 40-60 years with Graves disease. The sequencing used peripheral blood mononuclear cells (PBMCs), collected at new diagnosis, from a patient treated with antithyroid drugs.

The CDR3, as DNA: TGTGCCAGCAGCCAAAGTCCTGGCTCCTACGAGCAGTACTTC. This sequence encodes CASSQSPGSYEQYF. The chain joins TRBV3-1 to TRBJ2-7; D ambiguous. Trimming took off 2 bases at V and 0 bases at J, with 8 bases between the two ends. The germline gives CDR1 LGHDT, CDR2 YNNKEL (reference sequence). This CDR3 has 14 residues.